This TCR beta chain comes out of a study of identical twins. Unmatched junction bases numbered 6, after V lost 6 bases and J lost 2 bases. This CDR3 region has 14 residues. Template switching (which added a universal primer site) was used, and cDNA carried unique molecular identifiers. TCRdb itself ran the 5' RACE reads through MiXCR, one entry per CDR3 protein. This table has 470,000 or so distinct CDR3 sequences, roughly 26% appearing once. The sample was also reused in another study, on T cells expressing NK-cell markers. That study adds: Seven sequenced donors out of eight were HCMV-seropositive, one seronegative. The dominant NKG2C+ clonotypes represented about 1.0-7.5% of CD8+ T cells in more than five donors.

The chain is built from TRBV12-3 or TRBV12-4 and TRBJ1-1, with 7 bases aligning to TRBD1. The receptor was derived from a woman younger than 30 in good health. Material for sequencing was CD4+ T cells sorted from blood. The CDR3 DNA follows: TGTGCCAGCAGCAACGGACAGGATAACACTGAAGCTTTCTTT. It codes for CASSNGQDNTEAFF.